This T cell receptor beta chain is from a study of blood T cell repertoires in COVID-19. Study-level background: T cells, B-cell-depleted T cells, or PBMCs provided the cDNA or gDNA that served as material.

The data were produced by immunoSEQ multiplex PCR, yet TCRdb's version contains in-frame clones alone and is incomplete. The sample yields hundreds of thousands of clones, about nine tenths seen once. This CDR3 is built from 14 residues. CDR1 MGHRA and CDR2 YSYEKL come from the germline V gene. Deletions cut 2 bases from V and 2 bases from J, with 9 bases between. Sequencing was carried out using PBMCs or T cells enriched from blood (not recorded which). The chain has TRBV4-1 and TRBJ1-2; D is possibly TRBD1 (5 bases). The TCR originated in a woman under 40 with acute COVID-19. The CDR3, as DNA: TGCGCCAGCAGCCAATGGGAGGGGAACTATGGCTACACCTTC. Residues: CASSQWEGNYGYTF.